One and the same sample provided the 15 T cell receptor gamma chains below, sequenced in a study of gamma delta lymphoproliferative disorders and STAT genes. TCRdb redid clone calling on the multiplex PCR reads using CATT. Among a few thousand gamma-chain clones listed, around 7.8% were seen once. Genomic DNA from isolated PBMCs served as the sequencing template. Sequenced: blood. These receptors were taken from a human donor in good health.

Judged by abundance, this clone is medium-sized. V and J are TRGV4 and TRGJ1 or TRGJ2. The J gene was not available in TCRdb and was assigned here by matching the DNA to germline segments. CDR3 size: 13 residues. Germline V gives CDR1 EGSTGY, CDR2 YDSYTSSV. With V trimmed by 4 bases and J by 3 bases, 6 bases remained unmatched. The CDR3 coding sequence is TGTGCCACCTGGGAGGGACCTTATTATAAGAAACTCTTT. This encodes CATWEGPYYKKLF.

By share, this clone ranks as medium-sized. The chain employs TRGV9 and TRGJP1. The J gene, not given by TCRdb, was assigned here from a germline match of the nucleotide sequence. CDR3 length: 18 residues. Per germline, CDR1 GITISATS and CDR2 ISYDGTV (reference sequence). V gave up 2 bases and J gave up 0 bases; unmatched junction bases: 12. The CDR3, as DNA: TGTGCCTTGTGGGAGGGCCGATTTCACAATACCACTGGTTGGTTCAAGATATTT. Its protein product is CALWEGRFHNTTGWFKIF.

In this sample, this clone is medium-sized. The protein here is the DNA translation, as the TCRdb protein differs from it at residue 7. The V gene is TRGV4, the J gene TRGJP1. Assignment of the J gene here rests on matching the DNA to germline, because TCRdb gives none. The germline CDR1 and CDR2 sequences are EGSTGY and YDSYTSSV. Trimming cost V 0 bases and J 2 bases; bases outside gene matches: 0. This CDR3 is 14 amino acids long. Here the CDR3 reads CATWDGTTGWFKIF. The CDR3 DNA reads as TGTGCCACCTGGGATGGGACCACTGGTTGGTTCAAGATATTT.

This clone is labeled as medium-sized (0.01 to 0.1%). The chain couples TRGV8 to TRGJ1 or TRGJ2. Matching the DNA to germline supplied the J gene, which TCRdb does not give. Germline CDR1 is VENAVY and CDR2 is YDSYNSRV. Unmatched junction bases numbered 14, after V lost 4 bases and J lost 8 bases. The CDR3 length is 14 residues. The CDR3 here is CATWDPRGGDKKLF. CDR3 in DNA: TGTGCCACCTGGGACCCACGGGGCGGCGATAAGAAACTCTTT.

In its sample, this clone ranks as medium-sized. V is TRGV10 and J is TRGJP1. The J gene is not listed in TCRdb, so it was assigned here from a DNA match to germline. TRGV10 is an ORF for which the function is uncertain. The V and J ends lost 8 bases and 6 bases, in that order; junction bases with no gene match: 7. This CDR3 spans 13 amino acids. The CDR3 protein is CAAWDYSGWFKIF. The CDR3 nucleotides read TGTGCTGCGTGGGATTATTCTGGTTGGTTCAAGATATTT.

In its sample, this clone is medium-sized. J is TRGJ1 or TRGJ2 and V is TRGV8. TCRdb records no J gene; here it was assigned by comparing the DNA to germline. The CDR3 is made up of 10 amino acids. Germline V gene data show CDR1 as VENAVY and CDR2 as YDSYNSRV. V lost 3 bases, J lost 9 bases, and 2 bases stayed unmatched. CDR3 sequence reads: CATWDAKKLF. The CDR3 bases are TGTGCCACCTGGGATGCTAAGAAACTCTTT.

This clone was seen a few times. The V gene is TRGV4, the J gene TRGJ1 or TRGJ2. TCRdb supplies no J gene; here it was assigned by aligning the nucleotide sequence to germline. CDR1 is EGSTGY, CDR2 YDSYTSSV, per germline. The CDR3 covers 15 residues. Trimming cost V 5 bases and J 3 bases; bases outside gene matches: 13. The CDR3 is CATWATVGVYYKKLF. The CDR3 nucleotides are TGTGCCACCTGGGCTACTGTGGGTGTTTATTATAAGAAACTCTTT.

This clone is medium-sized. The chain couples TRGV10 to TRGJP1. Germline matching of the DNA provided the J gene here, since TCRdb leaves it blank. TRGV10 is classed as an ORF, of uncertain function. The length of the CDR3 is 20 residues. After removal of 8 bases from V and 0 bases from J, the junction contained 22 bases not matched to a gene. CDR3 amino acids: CAAWDSNHRQGYTTGWFKIF. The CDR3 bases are TGTGCTGCGTGGGATTCAAATCACCGACAGGGATATACCACTGGTTGGTTCAAGATATTT.

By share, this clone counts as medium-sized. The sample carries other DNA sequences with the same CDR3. The CDR3 sequence is CAAWDPSNYYKKLF. In nucleotides, the CDR3 is TGTGCTGCGTGGGATCCTTCGAATTATTATAAGAAACTCTTT. The V gene is TRGV10, the J gene TRGJ1 or TRGJ2. Matching the DNA to germline supplied the J gene, which TCRdb does not give. TRGV10 is known as an ORF, though its function is uncertain. The CDR3 contains 14 residues. With 8 bases clipped from V and 0 bases from J, the junction kept 8 bases outside the gene matches.

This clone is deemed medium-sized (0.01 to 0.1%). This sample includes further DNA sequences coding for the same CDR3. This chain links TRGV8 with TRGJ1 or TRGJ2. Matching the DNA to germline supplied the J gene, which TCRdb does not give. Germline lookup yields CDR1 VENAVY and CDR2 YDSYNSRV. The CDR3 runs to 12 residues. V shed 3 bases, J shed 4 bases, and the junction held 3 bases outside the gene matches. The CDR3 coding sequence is TGTGCCACCTGGGATGAATATTATAAGAAACTCTTT. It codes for CATWDEYYKKLF.

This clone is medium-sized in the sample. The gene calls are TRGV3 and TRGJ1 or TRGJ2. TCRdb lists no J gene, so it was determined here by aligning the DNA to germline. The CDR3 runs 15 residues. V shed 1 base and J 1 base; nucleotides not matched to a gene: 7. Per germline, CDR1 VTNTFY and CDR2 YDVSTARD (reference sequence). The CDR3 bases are TGTGCCACCTGGGACAGACGATTAAATTATTATAAGAAACTCTTT. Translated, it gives CATWDRRLNYYKKLF.

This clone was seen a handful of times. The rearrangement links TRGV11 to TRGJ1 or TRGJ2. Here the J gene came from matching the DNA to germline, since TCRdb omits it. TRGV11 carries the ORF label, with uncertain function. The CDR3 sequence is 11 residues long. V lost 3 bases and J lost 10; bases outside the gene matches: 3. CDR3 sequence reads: CACWIRGKKLF. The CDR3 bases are TGTGCCTGCTGGATTAGGGGAAAGAAACTCTTT.

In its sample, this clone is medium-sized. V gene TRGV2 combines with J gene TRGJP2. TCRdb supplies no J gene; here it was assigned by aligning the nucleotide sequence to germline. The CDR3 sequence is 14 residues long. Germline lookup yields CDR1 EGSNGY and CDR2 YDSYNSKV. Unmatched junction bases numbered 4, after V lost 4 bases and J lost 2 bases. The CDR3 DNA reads TGTGCCACCTGGGAGGGAAGTAGTGATTGGATCAAGACGTTT. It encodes CATWEGSSDWIKTF.

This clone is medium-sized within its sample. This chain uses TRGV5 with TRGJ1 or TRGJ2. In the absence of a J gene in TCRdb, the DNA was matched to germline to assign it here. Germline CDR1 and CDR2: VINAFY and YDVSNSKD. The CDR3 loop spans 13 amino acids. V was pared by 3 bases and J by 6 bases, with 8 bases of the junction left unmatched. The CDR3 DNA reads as TGTGCCACCTGGGACGGCGGTCGTTATAAGAAACTCTTT. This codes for CATWDGGRYKKLF.

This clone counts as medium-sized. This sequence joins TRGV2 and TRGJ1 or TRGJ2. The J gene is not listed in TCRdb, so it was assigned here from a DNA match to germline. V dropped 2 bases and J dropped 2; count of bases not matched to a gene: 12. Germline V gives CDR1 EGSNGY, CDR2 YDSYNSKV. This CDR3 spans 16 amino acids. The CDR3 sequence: CATWDDTPSDYYKKLF. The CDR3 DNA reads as TGTGCCACCTGGGACGACACCCCTTCAGATTATTATAAGAAACTCTTT.